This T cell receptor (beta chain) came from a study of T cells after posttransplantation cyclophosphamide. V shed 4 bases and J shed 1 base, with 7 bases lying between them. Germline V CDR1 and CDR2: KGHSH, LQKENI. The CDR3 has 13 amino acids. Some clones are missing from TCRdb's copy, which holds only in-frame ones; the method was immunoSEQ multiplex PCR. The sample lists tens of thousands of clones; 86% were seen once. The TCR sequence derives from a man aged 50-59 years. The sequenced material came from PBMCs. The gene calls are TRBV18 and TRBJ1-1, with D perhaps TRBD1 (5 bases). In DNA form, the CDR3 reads TGTGCCAGCTCACAGGGGAAGAACACTGAAGCTTTCTTT. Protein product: CASSQGKNTEAFF.